The present entry profiles one T cell receptor beta chain with its context. This clonotype was observed a few times. Its antigen target is currently unknown. There are no base qualities to consult, and no much larger clone falls within one base. The iRepertoire nested amplicon-rescue multiplex PCR (arm-PCR) platform was used to amplify TCR alpha and beta CDR3 regions from RNA. The input for one-step reverse transcription and amplification was roughly 100-450 ng of either tissue mRNA or PBMC total RNA. Following bead purification, Illumina adapters were added by a secondary multiplex PCR, and the libraries were gel-purified between 200 and 400 bp. Libraries carried internal 6-nucleotide barcodes used for demultiplexing. Sequencing of the libraries was done on an Illumina MiSeq using 2x220 or 2x250 nucleotide paired-end reads. Under the source paper's analysis protocol: Paired reads were merged using FLASH 1.2.11 and were aligned to the GRCh37 human genome using BWA-MEM, after which TRA and TRB reads were extracted. V and J assignment used an IMGT-derived reference of cassette sequences and CDR3 motifs that included pseudogenes. Reads were translated in three frames, and productive CDR3s were defined by a C…FGXG motif without stop codons. A clonotype was defined as a unique combination of a V-J cassette pair and a CDR3 amino acid sequence. Reads were filtered by Hamming distance, thresholded by each sample's sequence error rate in mapped regions. TCRdb passed the public sequencing reads through fastp at Q25 and MiXCR, retaining productive beta sequences. Identical CDR3 proteins give one entry, which carries the most common genes and DNA. The V and J calls and clone size are TCRdb's, not the authors'. The table for this sample lists about 89,000 distinct CDR3 sequences; 20% to 25% of them were counted only once. The ten largest clonotypes hold 6.7% of the sample.

These data come from a study of glioma-infiltrating T cells (TCRdb year 2016). For the wider study: Glioma tissue, non-neoplastic brain tissue and matched peripheral blood mononuclear cells were used as sources from which TCR alpha- and beta-chain repertoires were sequenced. The paired cohort was made up of three low-grade glioma patients, about 8 primary glioblastoma patients and three non-glioma patients who contributed non-neoplastic brain tissue. To gauge divergence between tissue and blood T-cell populations, every tissue-infiltrating repertoire was compared against the peripheral blood repertoire from the same patient.

The CDR3 starts with the cysteine, ends with the phenylalanine, and has 13 residues. Of the read, only the CDR3 DNA is kept; its 39 bases are in frame from base 1. In the germline V gene, CDR1 corresponds to MDHEN and CDR2 to SYDVKM. At the junction V is shortened by 5 bases and J by 5 bases, with 10 bases in between. The investigation overall reported the following: Tissue and blood shared very few CDR3 sequences, a result attributed to high CDR3 diversity and limited sampling. The group comparisons were based on small numbers of patients: three non-neoplastic, three low-grade glioma and several glioblastoma patients. In non-neoplastic patients, VJ-independent divergence between tissue and blood fell below expectation, whereas in all gliomas, and especially in low-grade gliomas, the divergence rose above expectation.

The receptor comes from a human donor with low-grade glioma or glioblastoma, undergoing nonglioma brain surgery, or in good health (not recorded which). The chain is encoded by TRBV28 joined to TRBJ2-1; the D gene is not confidently resolved. Sequencing was done on a sample of glioma tissue, nonneoplastic brain tissue, or PBMCs (not recorded which). The DNA sequence follows: TGTGCCAGCAGTACCTCTCCTAACAATGAGCAGTTCTTC. Translated, this gives CASSTSPNNEQFF.